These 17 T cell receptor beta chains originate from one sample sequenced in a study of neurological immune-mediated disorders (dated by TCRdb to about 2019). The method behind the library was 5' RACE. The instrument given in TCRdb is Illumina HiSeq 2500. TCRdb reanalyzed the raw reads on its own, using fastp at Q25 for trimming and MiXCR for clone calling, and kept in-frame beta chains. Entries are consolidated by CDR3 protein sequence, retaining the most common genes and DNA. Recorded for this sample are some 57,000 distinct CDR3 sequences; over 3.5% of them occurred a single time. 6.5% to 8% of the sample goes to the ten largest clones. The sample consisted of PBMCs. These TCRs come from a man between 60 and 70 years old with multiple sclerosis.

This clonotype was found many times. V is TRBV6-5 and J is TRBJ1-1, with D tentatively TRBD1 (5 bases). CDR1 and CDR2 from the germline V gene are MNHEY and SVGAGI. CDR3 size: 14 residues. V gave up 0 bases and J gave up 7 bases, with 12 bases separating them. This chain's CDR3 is CASSYSTGVGEAFF. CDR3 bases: TGTGCCAGCAGTTACTCGACGGGGGTTGGTGAAGCTTTCTTT.

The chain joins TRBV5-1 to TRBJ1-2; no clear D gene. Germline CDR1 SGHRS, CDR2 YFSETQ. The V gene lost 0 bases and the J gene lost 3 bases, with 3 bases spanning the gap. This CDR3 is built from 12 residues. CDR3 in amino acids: CASSLGDYGYTF. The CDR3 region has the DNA TGCGCCAGCAGCTTGGGGGACTATGGCTACACCTTC.

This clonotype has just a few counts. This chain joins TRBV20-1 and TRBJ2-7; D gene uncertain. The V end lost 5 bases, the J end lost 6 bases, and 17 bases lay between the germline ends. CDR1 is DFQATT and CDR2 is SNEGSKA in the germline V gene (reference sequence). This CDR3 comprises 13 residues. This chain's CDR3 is CSALSAQSGEQYF. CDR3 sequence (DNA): TGCAGTGCTCTTTCGGCACAGTCGGGCGAGCAGTACTTC.

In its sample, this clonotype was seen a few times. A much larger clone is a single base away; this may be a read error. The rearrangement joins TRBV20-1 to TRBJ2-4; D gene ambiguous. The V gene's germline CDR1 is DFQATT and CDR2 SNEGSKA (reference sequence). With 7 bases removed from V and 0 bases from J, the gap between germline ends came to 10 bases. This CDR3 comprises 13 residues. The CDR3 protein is CSELWIAKNIQYF. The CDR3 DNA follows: TGCAGTGAACTCTGGATAGCCAAAAACATTCAGTACTTC.

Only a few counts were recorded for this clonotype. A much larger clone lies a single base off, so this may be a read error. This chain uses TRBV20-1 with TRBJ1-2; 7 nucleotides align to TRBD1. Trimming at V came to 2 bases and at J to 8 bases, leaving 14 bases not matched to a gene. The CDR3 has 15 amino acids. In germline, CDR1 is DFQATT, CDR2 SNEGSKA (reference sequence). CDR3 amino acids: CSARHPSEGAKGYTF. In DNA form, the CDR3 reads TGCAGTGCTAGACACCCGTCGGAGGGGGCGAAAGGCTACACCTTC.

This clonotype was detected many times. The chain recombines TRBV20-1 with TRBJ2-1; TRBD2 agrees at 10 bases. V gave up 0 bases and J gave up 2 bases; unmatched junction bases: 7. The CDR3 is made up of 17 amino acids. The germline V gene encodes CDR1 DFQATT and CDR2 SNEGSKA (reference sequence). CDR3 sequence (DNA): TGCAGTGCTAGAGAGTTAGCGGGAGGTCCGCCCTACAATGAGCAGTTCTTC. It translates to CSARELAGGPPYNEQFF.

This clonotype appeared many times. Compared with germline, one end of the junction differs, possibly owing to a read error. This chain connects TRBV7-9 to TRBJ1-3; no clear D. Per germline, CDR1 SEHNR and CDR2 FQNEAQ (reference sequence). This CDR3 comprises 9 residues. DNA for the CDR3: TGTGCCAGCAGCTTAGAGGGAGAGTTT. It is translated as CASSLEGEF.

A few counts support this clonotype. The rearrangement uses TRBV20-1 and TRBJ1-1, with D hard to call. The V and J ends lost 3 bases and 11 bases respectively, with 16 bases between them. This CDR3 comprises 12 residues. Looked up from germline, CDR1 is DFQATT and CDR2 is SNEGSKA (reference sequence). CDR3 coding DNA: TGCAGTGCTAGTGGTACCGGGGTGGGGGCTTTCTTT. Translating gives CSASGTGVGAFF.

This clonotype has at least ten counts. CDR3 sequence (DNA): TGCAGTGCTATTGGGCTAGCGGGAGCGCAAGAGACCCAGTACTTC. Its translation: CSAIGLAGAQETQYF. This chain connects TRBV20-1 to TRBJ2-5; 10 bases agree with TRBD2. Germline V lookup: CDR1 DFQATT, CDR2 SNEGSKA (reference sequence). The junction had 7 bases not matched to a gene; V was cut back by 4 bases and J by 2 bases. This CDR3 has 15 amino acids.

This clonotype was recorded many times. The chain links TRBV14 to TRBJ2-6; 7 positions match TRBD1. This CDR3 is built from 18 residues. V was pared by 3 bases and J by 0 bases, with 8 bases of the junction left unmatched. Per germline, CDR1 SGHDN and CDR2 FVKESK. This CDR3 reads CASSHQPGQISGANVLTF. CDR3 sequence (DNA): TGTGCCAGCAGCCATCAACCGGGACAGATCTCTGGGGCCAACGTCCTGACTTTC.

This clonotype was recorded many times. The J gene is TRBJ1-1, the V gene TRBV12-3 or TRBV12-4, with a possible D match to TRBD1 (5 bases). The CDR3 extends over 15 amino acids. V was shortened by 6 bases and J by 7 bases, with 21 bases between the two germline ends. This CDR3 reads CASSPMGGTLHEAFF. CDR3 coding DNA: TGTGCCAGCAGCCCGATGGGGGGGACGCTTCATGAAGCTTTCTTT.

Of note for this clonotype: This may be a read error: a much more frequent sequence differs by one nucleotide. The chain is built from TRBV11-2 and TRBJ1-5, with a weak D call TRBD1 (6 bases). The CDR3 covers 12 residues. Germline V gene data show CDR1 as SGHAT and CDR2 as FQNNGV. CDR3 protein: CASQGFNQPQNF. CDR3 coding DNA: TGTGCCTCACAGGGCTTCAATCAGCCCCAGAATTTT.

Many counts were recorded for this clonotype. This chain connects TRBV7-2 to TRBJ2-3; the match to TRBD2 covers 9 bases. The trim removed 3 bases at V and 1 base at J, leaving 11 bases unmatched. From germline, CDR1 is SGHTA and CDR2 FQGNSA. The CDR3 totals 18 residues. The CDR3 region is CASSLTAGGRGGTDTQYF. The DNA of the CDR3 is TGTGCCAGCAGCTTGACAGCGGGGGGCCGGGGAGGCACAGATACGCAGTATTTT. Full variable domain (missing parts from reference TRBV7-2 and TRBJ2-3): GAGVSQSPSNKVTEKGKDVELRCDPISGHTALYWYRQSLGQGLEFLIYFQGNSAPDKSGLPSDRFSAERTGGSVSTLTIQRTQQEDSAVYLCASSLTAGGRGGTDTQYFGPGTRLTVL.

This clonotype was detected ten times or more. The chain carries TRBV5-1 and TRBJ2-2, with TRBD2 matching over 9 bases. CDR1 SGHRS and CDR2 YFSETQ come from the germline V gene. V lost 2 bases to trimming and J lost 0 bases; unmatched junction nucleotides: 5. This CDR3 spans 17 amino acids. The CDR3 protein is CASSFGLAGSNTGELFF. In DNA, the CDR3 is TGCGCCAGCAGCTTTGGCCTAGCGGGATCGAACACCGGGGAGCTGTTTTTT.

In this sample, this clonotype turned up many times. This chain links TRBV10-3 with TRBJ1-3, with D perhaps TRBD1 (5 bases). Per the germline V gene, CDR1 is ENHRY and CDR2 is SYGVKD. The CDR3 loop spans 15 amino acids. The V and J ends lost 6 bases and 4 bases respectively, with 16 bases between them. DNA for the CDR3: TGTGCCATCAGAGCCTCAGGGTCGGGCGGAAACACCATATATTTT. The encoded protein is CAIRASGSGGNTIYF.

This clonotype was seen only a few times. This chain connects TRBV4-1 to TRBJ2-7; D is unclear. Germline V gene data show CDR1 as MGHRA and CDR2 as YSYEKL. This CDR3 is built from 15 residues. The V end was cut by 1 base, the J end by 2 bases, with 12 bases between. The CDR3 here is CASSQAQFSAYEQYF. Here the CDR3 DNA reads TGCGCCAGCAGCCAAGCCCAGTTTTCCGCCTACGAGCAGTACTTC.

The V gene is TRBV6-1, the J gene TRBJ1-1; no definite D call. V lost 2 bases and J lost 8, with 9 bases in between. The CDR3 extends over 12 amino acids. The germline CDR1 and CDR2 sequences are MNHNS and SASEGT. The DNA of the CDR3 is TGTGCCAGCAGTGAATCGCACAGCGAAGCTTTCTTT. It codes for CASSESHSEAFF.